This TCR beta chain was recovered during a study of blood T cells in healthy people across ages. Study-wide results and caveats: Per million T cells, the diversity of TCR beta decreased roughly linearly as age advanced.

It was roughly 10 milliliters of peripheral blood that were drawn from each donor. CDR1 is SGHKS and CDR2 is YYEKEE in the germline V gene (reference sequence). With V trimmed by 0 bases and J by 13 bases, 9 bases remained unmatched. The CDR3 extends over 15 amino acids. This clonotype was detected a few times. Its target is unknown. Sample-barcoded 5' priming and a J-beta primer mix drove a second PCR of roughly 6 to 12 cycles. A 12-random-nucleotide template-switch adaptor tagged each cDNA molecule. TCRdb reanalysed the 5' RACE reads using MiXCR and keeps one entry per CDR3 protein. The table lists some 1.8 million distinct CDR3 sequences, 30% to 40% of them singletons, with about 23% in the top ten.

This sequence joins TRBV5-5 and TRBJ2-4, with 11 bases that match TRBD2. This TCR was sampled from a human donor in good health. Specimen: blood. The CDR3 loop reads CASSLGLAGGWEQYF. The DNA of the CDR3 is TGTGCCAGCAGCTTGGGGCTAGCGGGGGGCTGGGAGCAGTACTTC.